The entry below gives a single T cell receptor (beta chain) sequence along with its context. These data come from a study of blood T cell repertoires in COVID-19. At the level of the study: PBMCs, B-cell-depleted T cells, or T cells provided the cDNA or gDNA that made up the material.

Recruitment covered about two dozen US areas and drew participants whose ages spanned roughly 18 to 89 years. Recovered participants had two consecutive negative NP/OP PCR tests, healthcare professional clearance, or symptom resolution. V was pared by 0 bases and J by 7 bases, with 24 bases between. The CDR3 extends over 18 amino acids. The germline CDR1 and CDR2 sequences are LGHNA and YSLEER. In the original workflow: Reference gene primers were amplified, and this amplification served to estimate nucleated cell counts. Measured with immunoSEQ multiplex PCR; TCRdb has only the in-frame clones, and not every one. D and trimming come from the DNA, and the V and J calls and clone size come from that table. Here the sample spans 210,000 or so clones, roughly 80% being singletons.

This TCR came from a man in his fifties or sixties who had recovered from COVID-19. What was sequenced was PBMCs or T cells enriched from blood (not recorded which). The rearrangement joins TRBV4-3 to TRBJ1-2; D might be TRBD1 (5 bases). CDR3 sequence (DNA): TGCGCCAGCAGCCAAGAGGAGTGGCCAGGGAGGATAATCCTTGGCTACACCTTC. This codes for CASSQEEWPGRIILGYTF.